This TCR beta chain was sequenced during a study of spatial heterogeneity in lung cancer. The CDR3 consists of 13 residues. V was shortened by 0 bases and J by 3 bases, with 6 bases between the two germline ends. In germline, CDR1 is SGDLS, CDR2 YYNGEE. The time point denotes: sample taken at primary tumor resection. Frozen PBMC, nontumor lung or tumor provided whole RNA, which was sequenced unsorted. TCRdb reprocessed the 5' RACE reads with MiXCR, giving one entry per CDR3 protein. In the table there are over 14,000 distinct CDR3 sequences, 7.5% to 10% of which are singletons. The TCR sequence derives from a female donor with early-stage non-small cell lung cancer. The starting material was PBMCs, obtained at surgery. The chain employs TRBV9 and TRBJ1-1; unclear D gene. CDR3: CASSVERYTEAFF. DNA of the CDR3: TGTGCCAGCAGCGTAGAACGGTACACTGAAGCTTTCTTT.